This T cell receptor (beta chain) was identified in a study of vaccination and CD4 T cells after COVID-19. This sample's treatment: roughly 11-day PBMC culture with coronavirus spike peptide pools or control peptides (ViraFEST assay). Trimming cost V 6 bases and J 4 bases, with 15 bases left between them. The CDR3 totals 14 residues. Germline CDR1 SNHLY, CDR2 FYNNEI. This clonotype was seen more than once but under ten times. Its antigen remains unidentified. The Oncomine TCR Beta short-read assay generated sequence data from the DNA of cultured CD4+ T cells. TCRdb re-analysed the PCR reads in MiXCR, keeping a single row per CDR3 protein. The sample consists of 15,000 to 20,000 distinct CDR3 sequences, roughly 50% of them appearing once.

This rearrangement joins TRBV2 to TRBJ1-1; possibly TRBD1 for D (5 bases). This TCR came from a human donor who had recovered from COVID-19. Sample: CD4+ T cells from blood, cultured in vitro. The CDR3: CASSRGAGSTEAFF. The CDR3 DNA reads TGTGCCAGCAGCCGAGGGGCCGGATCCACTGAAGCTTTCTTT.